This entry is about one TCR beta chain. The time point is: pretreatment peripheral blood. Germline V lookup: CDR1 LGHNA, CDR2 YSLEER. The CDR3 runs to 16 residues. With 3 bases removed from V and 2 bases from J, the gap between germline ends came to 15 bases. Only in-frame clones appear in the TCRdb table, and some are missing; sequencing was by immunoSEQ multiplex PCR. The sample lists some 57,000 clones; more than 80% were seen once. These data belong to a study of PD-L1 blockade in urothelial cancer. Study at large: Analyses used blood from 3 weeks (second dose) and 6 weeks after treatment start. Median T cell yield per blood sample was about 140,000 cells.

The material sequenced was PBMCs, taken around atezolizumab (anti-PD-L1) treatment. The chain joins TRBV4-3 to TRBJ2-3; D perhaps matches TRBD1 (5 bases). This sequence was found in a man aged 50 to 59 with urothelial cancer. The chain's CDR3 is CASSHPGGALTDTQYF. CDR3 nucleotides: TGCGCCAGCAGCCACCCCGGTGGGGCCCTCACAGATACGCAGTATTTT.